The clone carrying this T cell receptor beta chain came up once. This record belongs to a study of blood T cell repertoires in COVID-19. Profiling relied on immunoSEQ multiplex PCR, and the TCRdb table lists in-frame clones only, not all of them. The repertoire has approximately 200,000 clones, approximately 85% of them found once; the top ten carry over 7%. Trimming took 1 base from V and 4 from J, leaving 11 bases between them. The CDR3 spans 14 residues. Looked up from germline, CDR1 is LGHNA and CDR2 is YNFKEQ. V and J are TRBV4-2 and TRBJ2-7, with D possibly being TRBD1 (6 bases). The sequenced sample consisted of PBMCs or T cells enriched from blood (not recorded which). This TCR came from a woman in her 30s who had recovered from COVID-19. The DNA for the CDR3 is TGTGCCAGCAGCCAAGTAGCAGGGGTGTACGAGCAGTACTTC. It codes for CASSQVAGVYEQYF.